What follows are 26 T cell receptor beta chains derived from one specimen sequenced in a study of blood T cell repertoires in COVID-19. Sequencing used immunoSEQ multiplex PCR; TCRdb keeps in-frame clones, though not all of them. The table has 200,000 to 250,000 clones, nearly 90% seen once; the top ten hold roughly a tenth. The sequenced material came from PBMCs or T cells enriched from blood (not recorded which). The receptors here all came from a man aged 25 to 40 who had recovered from COVID-19.

This clone has a handful of counts. The chain uses TRBV9 and TRBJ1-5; D is ambiguous. V was pared by 1 base and J by 6 bases, with 20 bases between. From germline, CDR1 is SGDLS and CDR2 YYNGEE. The CDR3 length is 17 residues. CDR3 protein: CASSVSRWEVSAQPQHF. Here the CDR3 DNA reads TGTGCCAGCAGCGTAAGCAGGTGGGAGGTTTCCGCTCAGCCCCAGCATTTT.

The chain carries TRBV15 and TRBJ1-1, with 8 bases identical to TRBD1. The CDR3 contains 14 residues. From germline, CDR1 is LNHNV and CDR2 YYDKDF (reference sequence). Germline trimming cut 5 bases from V and 11 bases from J; bases unmatched to any gene: 13. DNA for the CDR3: TGTGCCACCAGCCCGAGGTTCGGGACAGGTGATGCTTTCTTT. Translated: CATSPRFGTGDAFF.

The chain employs TRBV28 and TRBJ2-7; possible D gene TRBD1, 6 bases. The CDR3 consists of 13 residues. The germline V and J ends were trimmed by 10 bases and 2 bases, with 15 bases remaining between them. Germline V gene lookup returns CDR1 MDHEN and CDR2 SYDVKM. The CDR3, as DNA: TGTGCCATCTCGCGAGGACAGCCCTACGAGCAGTACTTC. Translation: CAISRGQPYEQYF.

A remark on this clone: This CDR3 is also generated by other DNA sequences in the sample. The chain uses TRBV3-1 (or the pseudogene TRBV3-2) and TRBJ2-3; 8 bases are a match to TRBD2. This CDR3 region has 16 residues. Germline V gives CDR1 LGHDT, CDR2 YNNKEL (reference sequence). Trimming at V came to 3 bases and at J to 6 bases, leaving 11 bases not matched to a gene. CDR3 loop: CASSHFSRGGGDTQYF. The DNA for the CDR3 is TGTGCCAGCAGCCATTTCTCCCGGGGGGGCGGGGATACGCAGTATTTT.

The chain links TRBV16 to TRBJ2-1, with D possibly TRBD2 on 6 matching bases. The germline CDR1 and CDR2 sequences are KGHSY and FQNENV. V lost 4 bases and J lost 8, with 12 bases in between. This CDR3 has 13 amino acids. CDR3 DNA: TGTGCCAGCAGCCCGTCGGGGGTTTATGAGCAGTTCTTC. As protein: CASSPSGVYEQFF. Based on the CDR3 plus reference TRBV16 and TRBJ2-1, the full variable domain is GEEVAQTPKHLVRGEGQKAKLYCAPIKGHSYVFWYQQVLKNEFKFLISFQNENVFDETGMPKERFSAKCLPNSPCSLEIQATKLEDSAVYFCASSPSGVYEQFFGPGTRLTVL.

The rearrangement joins TRBV28 to TRBJ2-1, with 9 bases fitting TRBD2. The germline V gene has CDR1 MDHEN and CDR2 SYDVKM. J lost 9 bases, V lost 3 bases, and 9 bases had no gene match. This CDR3 has 15 residues. CDR3 residues: CASSLIAGVRGEQFF. As DNA, the CDR3 is TGTGCCAGCAGTTTGATAGCGGGAGTGCGAGGTGAGCAGTTCTTC.

V usage is TRBV5-4 and J usage is TRBJ2-1; 10 positions agree with TRBD2. V gave up 0 bases and J gave up 9 bases; unmatched junction bases: 9. Germline assignment: CDR1 SGHNT and CDR2 YYREEE (reference sequence). The CDR3 has 16 amino acids. The CDR3 nucleotides read TGTGCCAGCAGCTTGGGAGCGGGGGGGCTCGTTGTTGAGCAGTTCTTC. Protein sequence: CASSLGAGGLVVEQFF. The full variable domain, rest sourced from reference TRBV5-4 and TRBJ2-1, is ETGVTQSPTHLIKTRGQQVTLRCSSQSGHNTVSWYQQALGQGPQFIFQYYREEENGRGNFPPRFSGLQFPNYSSELNVNALELDDSALYLCASSLGAGGLVVEQFFGPGTRLTVL.

This chain joins TRBV14 and TRBJ2-7, with D perhaps matching TRBD2 (5 bases). CDR1 is SGHDN, CDR2 FVKESK, per germline. Trimming took off 3 bases at V and 7 bases at J, with 13 bases between the two ends. The CDR3 has 13 residues. The CDR3 region has the DNA TGTGCCAGCAGCCATAAGAGTGGCGGGGAGCAGTACTTC. This sequence encodes CASSHKSGGEQYF.

This clone was observed a single time. The chain links TRBV29-1 to TRBJ2-1; a possible D gene is TRBD2 (6 bases). The CDR3 has 13 residues. Germline CDR1 SQVTM, CDR2 ANQGSEA. V lost 8 bases and J lost 9, with 20 bases in between. DNA of the CDR3: TGCAGCCACCGATCCTACGGGGAGGTTGAGCAGTTCTTC. Its translation: CSHRSYGEVEQFF.

This sequence joins TRBV5-4 and TRBJ2-3; 7 bases are a match to TRBD2. J gave up 0 bases and V 4 bases, and 5 bases lay outside the gene matches. The CDR3 consists of 15 residues. Per the germline V gene, CDR1 is SGHNT and CDR2 is YYREEE (reference sequence). CDR3: CASSVGGDSTDTQYF. The CDR3 bases are TGTGCCAGCAGCGTGGGGGGGGATAGCACAGATACGCAGTATTTT.

There are a few counts of this clone. The chain recombines TRBV30 with TRBJ1-2; 7 bases align to TRBD1. The CDR3 has 12 residues. Germline CDR1 GTSNPN, CDR2 SVGIG (reference sequence). Trimming took 4 bases from V and 7 from J; bases not matched to a gene: 6. This chain's CDR3 is CAWIRGGFGYTF. Here the CDR3 DNA reads TGTGCCTGGATACGAGGGGGCTTTGGCTACACCTTC.

The V gene is TRBV6-2 or TRBV6-3, the J gene TRBJ1-5, with D unresolved. The V end lost 0 bases, the J end lost 5 bases, and 17 bases lay between the germline ends. The CDR3 has 17 residues. From germline, CDR1 is MNHEY and CDR2 SVGEGT. CDR3 nucleotide sequence: TGTGCCAGCAGTTACTCGAGTAGCAGTCAGTTCGATCAGCCCCAGCATTTT. This sequence encodes CASSYSSSSQFDQPQHF.

The chain couples TRBV15 to TRBJ1-5; D is uncertain. Deletions cut 1 base from V and 3 bases from J, with 10 bases between. The CDR3 extends over 15 amino acids. The germline gives CDR1 LNHNV, CDR2 YYDKDF (reference sequence). The CDR3 DNA reads as TGTGCCACCAGCAGAGGGCTCGGGTCCAATCAGCCCCAGCATTTT. Translation gives CATSRGLGSNQPQHF.

The rearrangement joins TRBV11-3 to TRBJ2-1; 10 nucleotides line up with TRBD2. V trimming: 4 bases; J trimming: 5 bases; junction bases outside the gene matches: 5. Germline CDR1 reads SGHNT; CDR2 reads YENEEA. This CDR3 is 15 amino acids long. CDR3 region: CASSSDSGRNNEQFF. In nucleotides, the CDR3 is TGTGCCAGCAGCTCAGATAGCGGGAGGAACAATGAGCAGTTCTTC.

The table lists this clone with a count of one. The sample has other DNA sequences that encode this CDR3 too. This chain uses TRBV3-1 (or the pseudogene TRBV3-2) with TRBJ1-2, with no clear D. Germline-derived CDR1 and CDR2 are LGHDT and YNNKEL (reference sequence). V shed 3 bases and J shed 6 bases, with 8 bases lying between them. The CDR3 spans 12 residues. The chain's CDR3 is CASSQAVDGYTF. In nucleotides, the CDR3 is TGTGCCAGCAGCCAGGCGGTAGATGGCTACACCTTC.

The chain has TRBV19 and TRBJ2-5, with D possibly being TRBD1 (5 bases). The CDR3 loop spans 13 amino acids. V lost 5 bases and J lost 2, with 9 bases in between. Germline V gene sequence: CDR1 LNHDA, CDR2 SQIVND (reference sequence). The CDR3 DNA sequence: TGTGCCAGTAGTTCCCAGGGTCAAGAGACCCAGTACTTC. Its protein is CASSSQGQETQYF.

The chain has TRBV25-1 and TRBJ2-3; maybe TRBD2 (6 bases). This CDR3 contains 16 residues. V lost 2 bases, J lost 1 base, and 13 bases lay in between. Germline CDR1 MGHDK, CDR2 SYGVNS. CDR3 loop: CASSENYPSGTDTQYF. For the CDR3, the DNA is TGTGCCAGCAGTGAAAATTACCCTAGCGGCACAGATACGCAGTATTTT.

The rearrangement links TRBV5-1 to TRBJ2-1, with TRBD1 matching over 9 bases. Per the germline V gene, CDR1 is SGHRS and CDR2 is YFSETQ. The CDR3 sequence is 14 residues long. The V segment lost 2 bases and the J segment 12 bases; nucleotides outside the gene matches: 9. CDR3 coding DNA: TGCGCCAGCAGCTTCTCCCGGGACAGGGATTGGCAGTTCTTC. This codes for CASSFSRDRDWQFF.

There are a few counts of this clone. The chain links TRBV6-5 to TRBJ2-7; TRBD1 matches at 7 bases. CDR3 length: 14 amino acids. The germline V gene has CDR1 MNHEY and CDR2 SVGAGI. V dropped 2 bases and J dropped 2; count of bases not matched to a gene: 3. CDR3 region: CASSYLTGTYEQYF. CDR3 bases: TGTGCCAGCAGTTACCTGACAGGGACCTACGAGCAGTACTTC.

The chain is built from TRBV19 and TRBJ1-1, with D possibly being TRBD1 (5 bases). Germline CDR1 is LNHDA and CDR2 is SQIVND (reference sequence). The CDR3 contains 14 residues. Trimming removed 5 bases at V and 4 bases at J, with 14 bases between. The CDR3 DNA reads as TGTGCCAGTAGTGCTGATCAGGGTGCCACTGAAGCTTTCTTT. This codes for CASSADQGATEAFF.

This chain uses TRBV7-2 with TRBJ2-7; D might be TRBD2 (5 bases). The germline gives CDR1 SGHTA, CDR2 FQGNSA. The CDR3 covers 14 residues. Trimming cost V 1 base and J 4 bases, with 11 bases left between them. The CDR3 DNA sequence: TGTGCCAGCAGCTTAGGGTCGGGAAGGTACGAGCAGTACTTC. Its protein is CASSLGSGRYEQYF.

The V gene is TRBV27, the J gene TRBJ1-1; 7 nucleotides match TRBD1. The trim removed 3 bases at V and 7 bases at J, leaving 5 bases unmatched. The CDR3 is 13 residues long. CDR1 is MNHEY and CDR2 is SMNVEV in the germline V gene (reference sequence). The CDR3 is CASSFRDRLEAFF. As DNA, the CDR3 is TGTGCCAGCAGTTTTCGGGACAGACTTGAAGCTTTCTTT.

The genes are TRBV7-9 and TRBJ1-2; D remains ambiguous. Germline CDR1 reads SEHNR; CDR2 reads FQNEAQ (reference sequence). The V and J ends lost 1 base and 7 bases respectively, with 13 bases between them. This CDR3 is built from 14 residues. CDR3 region: CASSLGSSSRGYTF. DNA for the CDR3: TGTGCCAGCAGCTTAGGTTCATCTTCGCGTGGCTACACCTTC.

The chain combines TRBV7-2 with TRBJ2-3; D perhaps matches TRBD1 (5 bases). Germline-derived CDR1 and CDR2 are SGHTA and FQGNSA. The V end lost 5 bases, the J end lost 3 bases, and 15 bases lay between the germline ends. The CDR3 is made up of 15 amino acids. The CDR3 spells CASSPTVLYTDTQYF. The CDR3 DNA sequence: TGTGCCAGCAGCCCGACAGTTCTTTATACAGATACGCAGTATTTT.

In DNA, the CDR3 is TGTGCCAGCTCCCCATCCAGCGGGGTCTACGAGCAGTACTTC. This gives the protein CASSPSSGVYEQYF. The rearrangement links TRBV18 to TRBJ2-7; 7 bases line up with TRBD2. Trimming cost V 6 bases and J 3 bases; bases outside gene matches: 8. This CDR3 region has 14 residues. The germline gives CDR1 KGHSH, CDR2 LQKENI.

This chain joins TRBV4-1 and TRBJ1-2, with D possibly TRBD1 on 6 matching bases. V lost 4 bases to trimming and J lost 3 bases, with 12 bases between them. The germline V gene encodes CDR1 MGHRA and CDR2 YSYEKL. The CDR3 spans 14 residues. The CDR3 DNA sequence: TGCGCCAGCAGCCTCCCCGGGACATACTATGGCTACACCTTC. Its protein product is CASSLPGTYYGYTF.